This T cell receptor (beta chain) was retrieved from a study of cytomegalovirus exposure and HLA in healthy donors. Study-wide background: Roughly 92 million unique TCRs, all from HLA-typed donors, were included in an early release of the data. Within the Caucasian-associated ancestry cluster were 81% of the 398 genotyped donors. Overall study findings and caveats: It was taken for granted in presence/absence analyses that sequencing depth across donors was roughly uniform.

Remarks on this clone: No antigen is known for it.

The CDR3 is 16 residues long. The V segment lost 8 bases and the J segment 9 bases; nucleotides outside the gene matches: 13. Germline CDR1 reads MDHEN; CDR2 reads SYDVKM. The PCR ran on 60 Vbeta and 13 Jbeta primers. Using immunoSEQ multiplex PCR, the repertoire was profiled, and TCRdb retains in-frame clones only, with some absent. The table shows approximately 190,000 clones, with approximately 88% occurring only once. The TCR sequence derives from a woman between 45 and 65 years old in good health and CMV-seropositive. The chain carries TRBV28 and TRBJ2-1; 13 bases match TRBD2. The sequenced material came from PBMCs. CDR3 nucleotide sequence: TGTGCCAGCGTTTATGCGAGACTAGCGGGGGGAGGTGAGCAGTTCTTC. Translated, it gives CASVYARLAGGGEQFF.